The 3 T cell receptor beta chains given below trace back to one sample, sequenced in a study of regulatory T cells in long-lasting Graves disease. Time point given: persistent/refractory GD, antithyroid drugs over 5 years with positive TRAb. RNA from PBMCs was the source of the TCR library. TCR beta libraries were built with iRepertoire HTBI primers and Arm-PCR of CDR3 regions. TCRdb itself ran the multiplex PCR reads through MiXCR, one entry per CDR3 protein. The sample includes some 280,000 distinct CDR3 sequences, roughly a fifth of them seen just once. Sequenced material: peripheral blood mononuclear cells (PBMCs), taken when the disease was refractory, from a patient treated with antithyroid drugs. Every receptor here comes from a female donor with Graves disease.

Many counts were recorded for this clonotype. This chain connects TRBV6-2 or TRBV6-3 to TRBJ2-5; D remains ambiguous. The germline gives CDR1 MNHEY, CDR2 SVGEGT. The V end was cut by 2 bases, the J end by 5 bases, with 6 bases between. This CDR3 comprises 12 residues. CDR3 residues: CASSYLLETQYF. The CDR3 DNA reads as TGTGCCAGCAGTTACCTTTTGGAGACCCAGTACTTC.

The chain is built from TRBV18 and TRBJ2-2; D ambiguous. Trimming shortened V by 0 bases and J by 4 bases, and 3 bases separated the two germline ends. CDR1 is KGHSH and CDR2 is LQKENI in the germline V gene. This CDR3 has 13 amino acids. The CDR3 DNA reads as TGTGCCAGCTCACCACCGCCCACCGGGGAGCTGTTTTTT. This encodes CASSPPPTGELFF.

The sample holds a few counts of this clonotype. V usage is TRBV28 and J usage is TRBJ1-3; D ambiguous. This CDR3 is 16 amino acids long. The V and J ends lost 4 bases and 0 bases respectively, with 13 bases between them. Germline CDR1 is MDHEN and CDR2 is SYDVKM. CDR3 sequence reads: CASSSEKGSSGNTIYF. CDR3 nucleotides: TGTGCCAGCAGTTCGGAAAAGGGAAGCTCTGGAAACACCATATATTTT.